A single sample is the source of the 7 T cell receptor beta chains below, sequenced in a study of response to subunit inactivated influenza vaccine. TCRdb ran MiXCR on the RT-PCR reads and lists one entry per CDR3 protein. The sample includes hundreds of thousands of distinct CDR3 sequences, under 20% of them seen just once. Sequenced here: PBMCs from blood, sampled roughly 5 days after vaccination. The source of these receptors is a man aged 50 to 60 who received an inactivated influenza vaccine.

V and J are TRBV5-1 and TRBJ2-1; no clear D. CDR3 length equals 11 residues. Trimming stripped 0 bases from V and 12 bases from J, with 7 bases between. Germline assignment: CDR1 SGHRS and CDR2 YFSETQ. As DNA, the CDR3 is TGCGCCAGCAGCTTGGAGGGCGGGCAGTTCTTC. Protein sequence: CASSLEGGQFF.

CDR3 DNA: TGTGCCAGCAGTTACTCGCCCACAGCGATAGAATACAATGAGCAGTTCTTC. Amino acids: CASSYSPTAIEYNEQFF. The chain employs TRBV6-5 and TRBJ2-1; D call uncertain. This CDR3 has 17 residues. Germline CDR1 is MNHEY and CDR2 is SVGAGI. Trimming took off 0 bases at V and 4 bases at J, with 16 bases between the two ends.

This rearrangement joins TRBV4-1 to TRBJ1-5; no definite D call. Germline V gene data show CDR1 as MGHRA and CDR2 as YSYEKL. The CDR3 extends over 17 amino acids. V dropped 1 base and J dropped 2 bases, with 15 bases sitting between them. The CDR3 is CASSQGPGVRGNQPQHF. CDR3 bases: TGCGCCAGCAGCCAAGGGCCTGGGGTTCGCGGCAATCAGCCCCAGCATTTT.

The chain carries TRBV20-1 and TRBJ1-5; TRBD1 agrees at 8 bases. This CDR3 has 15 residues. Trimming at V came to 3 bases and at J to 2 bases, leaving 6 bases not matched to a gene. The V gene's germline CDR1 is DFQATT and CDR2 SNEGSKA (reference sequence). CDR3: CSARGRGQGNQPQHF. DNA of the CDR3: TGCAGTGCTAGGGGCAGGGGACAGGGCAATCAGCCCCAGCATTTT.

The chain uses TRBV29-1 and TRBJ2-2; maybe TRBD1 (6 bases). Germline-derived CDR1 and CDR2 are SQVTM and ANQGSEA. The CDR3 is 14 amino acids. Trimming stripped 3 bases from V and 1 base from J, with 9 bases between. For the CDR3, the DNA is TGCAGCGTTGATTTGGACAGGAACACCGGGGAGCTGTTTTTT. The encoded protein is CSVDLDRNTGELFF.

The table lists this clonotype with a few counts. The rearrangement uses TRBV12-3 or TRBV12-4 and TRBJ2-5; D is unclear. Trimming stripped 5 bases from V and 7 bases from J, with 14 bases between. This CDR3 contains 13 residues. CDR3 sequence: CASSIPPPATQYF. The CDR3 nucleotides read TGTGCCAGCAGTATCCCGCCTCCGGCGACCCAGTACTTC.

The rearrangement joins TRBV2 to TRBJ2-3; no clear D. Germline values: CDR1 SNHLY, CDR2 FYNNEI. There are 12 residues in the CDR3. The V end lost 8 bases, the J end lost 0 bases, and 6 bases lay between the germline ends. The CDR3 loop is CASFGSTDTQYF. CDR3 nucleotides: TGTGCCAGCTTCGGGAGCACAGATACGCAGTATTTT. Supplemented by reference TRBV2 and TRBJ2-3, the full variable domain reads EPEVTQTPSHQVTQMGQEVILRCVPISNHLYFYWYRQILGQKVEFLVSFYNNEISEKSEIFDDQFSVERPDGSNFTLKIRSTKLEDSAMYFCASFGSTDTQYFGPGTRLTVL.